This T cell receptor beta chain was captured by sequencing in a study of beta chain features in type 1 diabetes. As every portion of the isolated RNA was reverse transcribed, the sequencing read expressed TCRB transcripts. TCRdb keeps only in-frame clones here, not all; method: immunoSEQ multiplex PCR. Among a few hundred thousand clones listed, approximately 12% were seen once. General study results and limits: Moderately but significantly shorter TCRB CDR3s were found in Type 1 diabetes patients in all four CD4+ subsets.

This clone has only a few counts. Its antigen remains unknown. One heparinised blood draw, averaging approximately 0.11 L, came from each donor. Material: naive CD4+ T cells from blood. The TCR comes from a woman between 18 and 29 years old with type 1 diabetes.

The CDR3 DNA reads as TGCAGCGTTGAAGGGGGGGGCGGTGAAGCTTTCTTT. Translating it yields CSVEGGGGEAFF. The chain joins TRBV29-1 to TRBJ1-1, with a possible D match to TRBD1 (6 bases). CDR1 and CDR2 (germline): SQVTM, ANQGSEA. Deletions cut 1 base from V and 7 bases from J, with 10 bases between. CDR3 length: 12 amino acids.